This T cell receptor beta chain came from a study of blood T cell repertoires in COVID-19. Whole-study context: Samples came from the United States, Italy and Spain, spanning acute and convalescent COVID-19. T cells, B-cell-depleted T cells, or PBMCs provided the cDNA or gDNA that served as material.

Per the germline V gene, CDR1 is SGHRS and CDR2 is YFSETQ. The length of the CDR3 is 16 residues. V lost 1 base to trimming and J lost 7 bases; unmatched junction nucleotides: 9. In the source study's methods: Amplification with reference gene primers provided the estimates of nucleated cell counts. The assay was immunoSEQ multiplex PCR, and TCRdb's table has in-frame clones only and misses some. The D gene and trimming were derived from the DNA, and the V and J assignments and clone size from that table. The data show about 50,000 clones, with more than 75% seen just once and approximately 14% held by the top ten.

Sequencing was done on a sample of peripheral blood. This receptor was identified in a human donor in a cohort sampled during active COVID-19. The rearrangement joins TRBV5-1 to TRBJ2-7; TRBD2 agrees at 12 bases. The CDR3 sequence: CASSLTGLAGREEQYF. In DNA form, the CDR3 reads TGCGCCAGCAGCTTGACTGGACTAGCGGGGCGGGAAGAGCAGTACTTC.